Below are 2 T cell receptor beta chains sequenced from a single sample in a study of vaccination effects on CD4 cells after COVID-19. Their antigens remain unidentified. Only in-frame clones appear in the TCRdb table, and some are missing; sequencing was by immunoSEQ multiplex PCR. The sample shows roughly 70,000 clones, roughly 76% of them seen only once. Sequencing was preceded by expansion of antigen-specific CD4+ T cells with viral peptide pools in the ViraFEST assay. Subsequent to a culture period of more than 9 days, CD4+ T cells were isolated. Two-dose BNT162b2 or mRNA-1273 vaccination was given to participants. The sequencing here drew on CD4+ T cells from PBMCs cultured with HCoV-OC43 spike peptides, taken after COVID-19 vaccination. Subset defined: HCoV-OC43 spike overlapping peptide pool stimulation. Receptor source: a human donor who received a COVID-19 vaccine.

This clone was seen more than once but under ten times. This chain uses TRBV6-5 with TRBJ2-5, with D perhaps matching TRBD1 (5 bases). CDR1 and CDR2 (germline): MNHEY, SVGAGI. The V and J ends lost 10 bases and 2 bases respectively, with 14 bases between them. The CDR3 has 13 residues. The CDR3 DNA follows: TGTGCCATTGAACAGGACGGTCAAGAGACCCAGTACTTC. It encodes CAIEQDGQETQYF.

The CDR3, as DNA: TGTGCCAGCAGCCCTGGGGACGGGATCGACACCGGGGAGCTGTTTTTT. It specifies CASSPGDGIDTGELFF. The rearrangement uses TRBV7-2 and TRBJ2-2; D assignment may be TRBD1 or TRBD2 (5 bases each). There are 16 residues in the CDR3. Germline CDR1 and CDR2: SGHTA and FQGNSA. V dropped 5 bases and J dropped 3 bases, with 16 bases sitting between them.